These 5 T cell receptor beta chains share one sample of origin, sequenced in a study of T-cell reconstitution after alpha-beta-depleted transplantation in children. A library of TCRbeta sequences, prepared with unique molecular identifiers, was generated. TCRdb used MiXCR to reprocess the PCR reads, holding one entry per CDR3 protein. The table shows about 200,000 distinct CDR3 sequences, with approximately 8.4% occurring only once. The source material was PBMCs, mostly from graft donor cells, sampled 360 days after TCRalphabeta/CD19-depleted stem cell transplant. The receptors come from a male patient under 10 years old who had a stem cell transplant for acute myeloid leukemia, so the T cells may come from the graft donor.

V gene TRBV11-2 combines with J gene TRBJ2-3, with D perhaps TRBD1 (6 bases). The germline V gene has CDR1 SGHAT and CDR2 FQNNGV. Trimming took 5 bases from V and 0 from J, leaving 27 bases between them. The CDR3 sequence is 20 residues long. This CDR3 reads CASSPTLQGYSSTSTDTQYF. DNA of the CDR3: TGTGCCAGCAGCCCAACACTACAGGGTTATAGCTCCACTAGCACAGATACGCAGTATTTT. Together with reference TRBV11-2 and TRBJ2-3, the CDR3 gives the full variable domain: EAGVAQSPRYKIIEKRQSVAFWCNPISGHATLYWYQQILGQGPKLLIQFQNNGVVDDSQLPKDRFSAERLKGVDSTLKIQPAKLEDSAVYLCASSPTLQGYSSTSTDTQYFGPGTRLTVL.

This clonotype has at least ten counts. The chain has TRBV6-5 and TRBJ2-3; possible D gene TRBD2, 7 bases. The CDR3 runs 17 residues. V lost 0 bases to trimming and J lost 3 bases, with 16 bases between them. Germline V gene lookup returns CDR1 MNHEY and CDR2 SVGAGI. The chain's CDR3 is CASSYSGGRLGTDTQYF. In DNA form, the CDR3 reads TGTGCCAGCAGTTACTCGGGGGGGCGTTTGGGAACAGATACGCAGTATTTT.

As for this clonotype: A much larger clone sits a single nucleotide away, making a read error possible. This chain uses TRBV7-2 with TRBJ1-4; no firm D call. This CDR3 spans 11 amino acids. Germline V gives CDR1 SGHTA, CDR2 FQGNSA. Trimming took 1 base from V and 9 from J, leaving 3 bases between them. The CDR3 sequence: CASSLGKKLFF. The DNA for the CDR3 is TGTGCCAGCAGCTTAGGTAAAAAACTGTTTTTT.

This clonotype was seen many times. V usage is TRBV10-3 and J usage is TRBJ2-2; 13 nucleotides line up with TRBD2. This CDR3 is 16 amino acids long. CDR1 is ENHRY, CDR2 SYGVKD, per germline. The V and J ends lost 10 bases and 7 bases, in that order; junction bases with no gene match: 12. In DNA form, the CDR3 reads TGTGCCACCTCCGGGACTAGCGGGGTACGGAACGGGGAGCTGTTTTTT. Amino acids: CATSGTSGVRNGELFF.

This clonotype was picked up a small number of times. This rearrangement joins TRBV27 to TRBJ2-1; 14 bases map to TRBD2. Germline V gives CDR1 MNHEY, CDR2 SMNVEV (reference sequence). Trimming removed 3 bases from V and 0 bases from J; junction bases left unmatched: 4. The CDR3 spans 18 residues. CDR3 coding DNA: TGTGCCAGCAGTTTGAGGACTAGCGGGAGGCCCTCCTACAATGAGCAGTTCTTC. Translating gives CASSLRTSGRPSYNEQFF.